The text below deals with one T cell receptor (beta chain). The antigen is unknown. The data were taken from a study of cytomegalovirus exposure and HLA in healthy donors. Use of 60 Vbeta and 13 Jbeta primers characterized the PCR. The protocol was immunoSEQ multiplex PCR, while the TCRdb copy is restricted to in-frame clones and leaves out a portion. Among around 160,000 clones listed, roughly four fifths were seen once. Study-wide results and caveats: Many donors carried some public TCRs, although rarity characterized most TCR sequences.

Germline assignment: CDR1 SEHNR and CDR2 FQNEAQ (reference sequence). Trimming left V 0 bases short and J 8 bases short, with 16 bases between. The CDR3 contains 15 residues. Sequences were obtained from PBMCs. This TCR was recovered from a man aged 35 to 55 in good health and CMV-seropositive. The V gene is TRBV7-9, the J gene TRBJ1-2, with D tentatively TRBD1 (6 bases). For the CDR3, the DNA is TGTGCCAGCAGCTTAGCTCTCGGGGGGGCTGGGGGCTACACCTTC. This encodes CASSLALGGAGGYTF.